This is a list of T cell receptor beta chains from one sample in a study of blood T cells in healthy people across ages. Each CDR3 protein is one row after TCRdb ran MiXCR on the 5' RACE reads. The repertoire holds 750,000 to 1,000,000 distinct CDR3 sequences, approximately 32% seen once, with roughly a tenth in the top ten. This sample also appeared in a second study, on T cells of mothers and their children.

Sample: blood. Receptors originate from a middle-aged woman in good health. CDR3s leave out the opening cysteine and the closing phenylalanine or tryptophan. D genes are given only for firm matches. Expanded clones get a size class; other rows say once, few or many, or leave the size out.

J gene: TRBJ2-7
clone size: many
D gene: -
V gene: TRBV9
CDR3 protein: ASSVGSGREQY

J gene: TRBJ2-7
clone size: -
D gene: -
V gene: TRBV7-9
CDR3 protein: ASSFSTGSNERY

J gene: TRBJ1-5
clone size: many
D gene: TRBD1
V gene: TRBV7-2
CDR3 protein: ASSYLTGGDQPQH

J gene: TRBJ2-5
clone size: few
D gene: -
V gene: TRBV10-3
CDR3 protein: AIRGSNKKETQY

J gene: TRBJ2-1
clone size: many
D gene: -
V gene: TRBV7-9
CDR3 protein: ASSPKRVFNEQF

J gene: TRBJ1-4
clone size: -
D gene: TRBD1
V gene: TRBV6-1
CDR3 protein: ASSEPGTGRGEKLF

J gene: TRBJ2-1
clone size: few
D gene: TRBD2
V gene: TRBV12-3/TRBV12-4
CDR3 protein: VSSSNSGLAGYEQF

J gene: TRBJ1-2
clone size: -
D gene: TRBD1
V gene: TRBV5-1
CDR3 protein: ASSRQGADIYGYT

J gene: TRBJ2-5
clone size: -
D gene: TRBD1
V gene: TRBV12-3/TRBV12-4
CDR3 protein: ASSVPGQGRETQY

J gene: TRBJ1-4
clone size: -
D gene: -
V gene: TRBV7-9
CDR3 protein: ASSLGPTTEKLF

J gene: TRBJ1-1
clone size: -
D gene: -
V gene: TRBV10-3
CDR3 protein: AIGGGSRAF

J gene: TRBJ1-1
clone size: -
D gene: -
V gene: TRBV7-9
CDR3 protein: ASSSARGNTEAF

J gene: TRBJ1-4
clone size: -
D gene: -
V gene: TRBV20-1
CDR3 protein: SEAVGVSTNEKLF

J gene: -
clone size: -
D gene: -
V gene: TRBV3-1
CDR3 protein: ASSPDSSYYEQY

J gene: TRBJ2-4
clone size: many
D gene: -
V gene: TRBV6-2/TRBV6-3
CDR3 protein: ASSYRGDQY

J gene: TRBJ2-1
clone size: few
D gene: -
V gene: TRBV7-3
CDR3 protein: ASSLGYRSYNEQF

J gene: TRBJ2-3
clone size: few
D gene: -
V gene: TRBV20-1
CDR3 protein: SARTDAQDTQY

J gene: TRBJ2-6
clone size: many
D gene: TRBD1
V gene: TRBV29-1
CDR3 protein: SARQGSSGANVLT

J gene: TRBJ2-7
clone size: many
D gene: TRBD1
V gene: TRBV12-3/TRBV12-4
CDR3 protein: ASSPRQGTQYEQY

J gene: TRBJ2-5
clone size: few
D gene: -
V gene: TRBV7-9
CDR3 protein: ASSRTAGSETQY

J gene: TRBJ2-5
clone size: -
D gene: TRBD1
V gene: TRBV5-1
CDR3 protein: ASSLSGTGSAQY

J gene: TRBJ2-5
clone size: few
D gene: -
V gene: TRBV5-1
CDR3 protein: ASSLRAGNQETQY

J gene: TRBJ2-2
clone size: -
D gene: -
V gene: TRBV24-1
CDR3 protein: ATSHPNTGELF

J gene: TRBJ1-2
clone size: many
D gene: -
V gene: TRBV5-8
CDR3 protein: ASSPDPQGYGYT

J gene: TRBJ2-1
clone size: -
D gene: TRBD2
V gene: TRBV11-3
CDR3 protein: ASSFMAGGTYNEQF

J gene: TRBJ2-3
clone size: once
D gene: -
V gene: TRBV5-1
CDR3 protein: ASSLGPRAHADTQY

J gene: TRBJ1-2
clone size: many
D gene: TRBD1
V gene: TRBV7-9
CDR3 protein: APTGQGEYGYT

J gene: TRBJ2-2
clone size: -
D gene: -
V gene: TRBV7-9
CDR3 protein: ASSSRANTGELF

J gene: TRBJ1-1
clone size: once
D gene: -
V gene: TRBV7-2
CDR3 protein: ASSPAGARVEDTEAF